Following are 18 T cell receptor beta chains from one sample sequenced in a study of cytotoxic CD8 clonotypes in ibrutinib-treated CLL. The protocol was immunoSEQ multiplex PCR, while the TCRdb copy is restricted to in-frame clones and leaves out a portion. The data show tens of thousands of clones, roughly 50% seen once. Material: PBMCs, obtained after 24 months of ibrutinib treatment. The receptors shown here come from a human donor with chronic lymphocytic leukemia.

The chain has TRBV2 and TRBJ1-1; D not certain. The germline V and J ends were trimmed by 7 bases and 1 base, with 10 bases remaining between them. The germline V gene has CDR1 SNHLY and CDR2 FYNNEI. The CDR3 is 13 residues long. CDR3 coding DNA: TGTGCCAGCACATCTAGGACGAACACTGAAGCTTTCTTT. Translating gives CASTSRTNTEAFF.

This clone was seen a few times. The chain employs TRBV15 and TRBJ2-1; the D gene is possibly TRBD1 (5 bases). V was pared by 3 bases and J by 7 bases, with 13 bases between. Germline V gene data show CDR1 as LNHNV and CDR2 as YYDKDF (reference sequence). This CDR3 contains 14 residues. The CDR3 DNA reads TGTGCCACCAGCAGTGGGGCGCCCGGGAATGAGCAGTTCTTC. Protein product: CATSSGAPGNEQFF.

This chain connects TRBV5-4 to TRBJ2-5, with D possibly TRBD2 on 6 matching bases. Looked up from germline, CDR1 is SGHNT and CDR2 is YYREEE (reference sequence). This CDR3 contains 13 residues. The V gene lost 4 bases and the J gene lost 5 bases, with 12 bases spanning the gap. The CDR3 nucleotides are TGTGCCAGCAGCGCAAAAAGCGGGGAGACCCAGTACTTC. Translating it yields CASSAKSGETQYF.

The chain has TRBV11-2 and TRBJ2-5; tentative D call: TRBD1 (6 bases). V gave up 5 bases and J gave up 4 bases, with 17 bases separating them. CDR3 size: 15 residues. From germline, CDR1 is SGHAT and CDR2 FQNNGV. The CDR3 spells CASSPLGGSGETQYF. CDR3 nucleotide sequence: TGTGCCAGCAGCCCGCTTGGGGGCTCGGGAGAGACCCAGTACTTC.

The rearrangement joins TRBV7-9 to TRBJ2-7; the match to TRBD1 covers 8 bases. Germline CDR1 is SEHNR and CDR2 is FQNEAQ (reference sequence). This CDR3 has 17 residues. V shed 0 bases and J 2 bases; nucleotides not matched to a gene: 9. DNA for the CDR3: TGTGCCAGCAGCTTAGCCTCGGGACAGGTTCATGCCTACGAGCAGTACTTC. Translating gives CASSLASGQVHAYEQYF.

The chain employs TRBV4-1 and TRBJ2-7; the match to TRBD1 covers 8 bases. CDR3 length equals 14 residues. The J segment lost 0 bases and the V segment lost 4 bases, leaving 2 bases of the junction unmatched. The germline CDR1 and CDR2 sequences are MGHRA and YSYEKL. CDR3 amino acids: CASSPGTGSYEQYF. CDR3 nucleotides: TGCGCCAGCAGCCCCGGGACAGGCTCCTACGAGCAGTACTTC.

The chain links TRBV6-6 to TRBJ2-7, with TRBD1 matching over 10 bases. The CDR3 contains 16 residues. Germline V CDR1 and CDR2: MNHNY, SVGAGI (reference sequence). V lost 0 bases and J lost 3; bases outside the gene matches: 5. The CDR3 DNA follows: TGTGCCAGCAGTTACTCGATAGGGACAGGGGACTACGAGCAGTACGTC. It encodes CASSYSIGTGDYEQYV.

This clone turned up a few times. The chain is built from TRBV12-5 and TRBJ2-1, with D possibly being TRBD1 or TRBD2 (6 bases each). The V gene's germline CDR1 is LGHNT and CDR2 FRNRAP. The CDR3 has 16 residues. Trimming pared 1 base from V and 7 bases from J, leaving 17 bases between. The CDR3 loop reads CASGLARGVLGNEQFF. The DNA of the CDR3 is TGTGCTAGTGGTTTGGCTAGGGGGGTCTTGGGGAATGAGCAGTTCTTC. The entire variable domain, with the rest obtained from reference TRBV12-5 and TRBJ2-1, is as follows: DARVTQTPRHKVTEMGQEVTMRCQPILGHNTVFWYRQTMMQGLELLAYFRNRAPLDDSGMPKDRFSAEMPDATLATLKIQPSEPRDSAVYFCASGLARGVLGNEQFFGPGTRLTVL.

This clone was counted a few times. This chain links TRBV27 with TRBJ2-7, with D unresolved. The V end lost 4 bases, the J end lost 2 bases, and 15 bases lay between the germline ends. The CDR3 covers 15 residues. CDR1 and CDR2 from the germline V gene are MNHEY and SMNVEV (reference sequence). DNA of the CDR3: TGTGCCAGCAGTTCACAGTCGTCTATTGCCTACGAGCAGTACGTC. Translating it yields CASSSQSSIAYEQYV.

CDR3 loop: CASSLVAGGAVTQYF. The CDR3 DNA follows: TGCGCCAGCAGCTTGGTGGCAGGGGGTGCGGTGACCCAGTACTTC. The chain has TRBV5-1 and TRBJ2-5, with 7 nucleotides matching TRBD1. This CDR3 has 15 residues. Germline-derived CDR1 and CDR2 are SGHRS and YFSETQ. The V and J ends lost 0 bases and 7 bases, in that order; junction bases with no gene match: 9.

The chain recombines TRBV5-1 with TRBJ2-5; TRBD1 matches at 7 bases. Germline V gene sequence: CDR1 SGHRS, CDR2 YFSETQ. J lost 4 bases, V lost 4 bases, and 7 bases had no gene match. This CDR3 spans 14 amino acids. In nucleotides, the CDR3 is TGCGCCAGCAGCAAAGGGGACAGCACAGAGACCCAGTACTTC. Translation gives CASSKGDSTETQYF.

The chain combines TRBV7-2 with TRBJ2-5; D possibly corresponds to TRBD2 (6 bases). Germline V gene lookup returns CDR1 SGHTA and CDR2 FQGNSA. The CDR3 runs 12 residues. V was cut by 7 bases and J by 4 bases, with 10 bases left in between. In DNA, the CDR3 is TGTGCCAGCAATCGAGCGGGAGAGACCCAGTACTTC. Its translation is CASNRAGETQYF.

V gene TRBV19 combines with J gene TRBJ2-7, with 9 bases identical to TRBD1. Germline V lookup: CDR1 LNHDA, CDR2 SQIVND (reference sequence). With V trimmed by 3 bases and J by 2 bases, 2 bases remained unmatched. CDR3 size: 14 residues. The CDR3 reads CASSIRDRAYEQYV. CDR3 coding DNA: TGTGCCAGTAGTATCCGGGACAGGGCCTACGAGCAGTACGTC.

On this clone itself: Other DNA variants within this sample encode the same CDR3. This rearrangement joins TRBV2 to TRBJ2-3; 9 nucleotides match TRBD1. CDR3 length equals 14 residues. V lost 2 bases, J lost 4 bases, and 1 base stayed unmatched. Germline assignment: CDR1 SNHLY and CDR2 FYNNEI. The CDR3 loop is CASSENRGPDTQYF. Written as DNA, the CDR3 is TGTGCCAGCAGTGAAAACAGGGGGCCAGATACGCAGTATTTT.

The chain recombines TRBV14 with TRBJ2-3; 7 nucleotides agree with TRBD1. The CDR3 runs 15 residues. Germline V gives CDR1 SGHDN, CDR2 FVKESK. The trim removed 2 bases at V and 4 bases at J, leaving 6 bases unmatched. The CDR3 protein is CASSQKTGLADTQYF. The CDR3 DNA reads TGTGCCAGCAGCCAAAAGACAGGGTTGGCAGATACGCAGTATTTT.

This clone was recorded a few times. The chain combines TRBV19 with TRBJ1-1; D not certain. Germline V gene sequence: CDR1 LNHDA, CDR2 SQIVND (reference sequence). V shed 0 bases and J shed 11 bases, with 22 bases lying between them. The CDR3 length is 16 residues. The CDR3 coding sequence is TGTGCCAGTAGTATAGATCTAGGAGTGACCGGGCAGAGGGCTTTCTTT. This codes for CASSIDLGVTGQRAFF.

This clone was seen a handful of times. The V gene is TRBV7-2, the J gene TRBJ2-5; 8 bases line up with TRBD1. The CDR3 has 17 residues. Unmatched junction bases numbered 10, after V lost 2 bases and J lost 2 bases. In germline, CDR1 is SGHTA, CDR2 FQGNSA. The CDR3 loop reads CASSLRGSQGGQETQYF. The CDR3 bases are TGTGCCAGCAGCTTAAGGGGTTCACAGGGGGGACAAGAGACCCAGTACTTC.

The V gene is TRBV6-1, the J gene TRBJ2-3, with D possibly TRBD2 on 7 matching bases. The CDR3 length is 15 residues. CDR1 and CDR2 (germline): MNHNS, SASEGT. V lost 7 bases, J lost 5 bases, and 19 bases lay in between. CDR3 in DNA: TGTGCCAGCATAGGGGGGGCCCGTTTAGGAGATACGCAGTATTTT. Amino acids: CASIGGARLGDTQYF.